The present entry profiles one T cell receptor (beta chain) with its context. The target of this receptor is not known. Base qualities were left out, and no much larger clone turns up one base away. The entry originates in a study of shared clonotypes between healthy human individuals (dated by TCRdb to the early 2020s). Looking at the study overall: A couple of women and a few men aged 18 to 49 years were included in the cohort. Between about 0.8 and 9.5 billion PBMCs per donor were obtained by leukapheresis. Libraries were prepared and TCR repertoires were sequenced by different laboratories using diverse techniques, in order to increase sequencing depth and limit assay-specific biases. To estimate repertoire size and how much clonotype sharing occurs between individuals, the study deeply sequenced the blood TCR repertoires of roughly 5 healthy adults. For each donor, three plates each were used for CD4 naive and CD4 memory, two plates were used for CD8 naive, and one plate was used for CD8 memory. Broader findings and caveats from the paper: Sampling was limited to blood, and TCR repertoires in tissue likely differ from TCR repertoires in blood. Rarefaction of sorted-subset datasets indicated incomplete sequencing despite the large sequencing depth. Roughly 5% of naive CD4, around 3.5% of naive CD8, around 2.3% of memory CD4, and about 0.4% of memory CD8 clonotypes were shared across a few donors. Pairwise subsampling led to the expectation that sequencing depth would affect the degree of clonotype sharing among donors. Higher generation probabilities were observed for clonotypes shared by all four sorted-subset donors than for non-shared clonotypes. The small number of donors limited the genetic and exposure-history diversity represented. Estimated clonotype richness was generally larger for naive than for memory subsets.

The germline V gene yields MDHEN for CDR1 and SYDVKM for CDR2. The CDR3 runs 16 amino acids, cysteine and phenylalanine included. Of the read, only the CDR3 DNA is kept; its 48 bases are in frame from base 1. The junction carries 20 bases between V and J, which are trimmed by 6 bases and 2 bases respectively. Using the deep immunoSEQ assay, TCR CDR3 regions were amplified from genomic DNA by multiplex PCR. For each cell subset, the extracted genomic DNA was distributed evenly across all wells of several immunoSEQ 96-well plates, and each plate served as one replicate. For sorted subsets, roughly 190 ng of genomic DNA, equivalent to 25,000 to 30,000 T cell genomes, went into each replicate PCR. Purified libraries were quantified with a Qubit 3.0 fluorometer, sized on a Bioanalyzer 2100, and re-quantified with the KAPA Library Quantification kit. Each immunoSEQ 96-well plate was sequenced on its own single-read 150-cycle Illumina NextSeq 550 flow cell. From the authors' description of their analysis: Because the immunoSEQ output held only junctional sequences and lacked quality scores, the filtering could not match the filtering applied to full-length reads. Sequences were annotated with PyIR, a Python wrapper for IgBLAST v1.9, and V/J genes and CDR3 were assigned using IMGT germline references. Any read was removed if the V/J assignment was weak (E-value above 1e-6), the CDR3 was missing, or the read contained stop codons, out-of-frame junctions, or ambiguous translated residues. A V3J clonotype was defined by an identical inferred V gene, J gene, and CDR3 amino acid sequence. The percentage overlap between two repertoires was calculated by dividing the number of shared unique clonotypes by the size of the smaller repertoire. Richness of each repertoire was evaluated using RTK rarefaction, the Chao1 estimator, and Recon v2.1 estimates of unobserved clonotypes. OLGA was used to compute generation probabilities for all TCRbeta clonotypes that the gDNA method yielded from several donors. TCRdb obtained this table from immuneACCESS and retained in-frame rearrangements with V and J assigned. These tables miss some clones; where compared with another copy, unresolved V genes account for less than half of the shortfall, and the remainder is unexplained. V and J calls and clone size come straight from that table; D and trimming were deduced from the DNA. A total of about a million clones appear in this sample, 60% to 80% of them only once. The ten top clones hold approximately 0.95% of the sample.

Healthy HIV-negative adults with no recently reported acute infections or vaccinations were included as donors. Every donor was a Caucasian adult residing in Nashville, Tennessee, USA. CD4+ T cells were enriched by magnetic negative selection; naive cells were then positively selected on CD45RA, and the negative fraction formed the memory subset. Blood was collected by leukapheresis, and PBMCs were isolated by Ficoll-Histopaque density gradient centrifugation and then cryopreserved in liquid nitrogen vapor phase. Analytical flow cytometry was used to check the purity and quantity of each magnetically sorted T cell population. Genomic DNA was isolated from every sorted fraction and measured by UV absorbance on a Nanodrop 2000c.

Recombination joined TRBV28 with TRBJ2-7, with TRBD1 perhaps the D gene, on 6 matching bases. Sequenced sample: memory CD4+ T cells from PBMCs. The label giving this sample's cell subset or site can be read as: CD45RA-negative fraction. This receptor was identified in a man between 18 and 35 years old in good health. Some clones in this sample may be carry-over from other donors' samples. For the CDR3, the sequence is CASSVAHSTGTYEQYF. The sequenced DNA: TGTGCCAGCAGCGTGGCCCATTCGACAGGCACCTACGAGCAGTACTTC. Beyond the CDR3, the reference TRBV28 and TRBJ2-7 genes provide the residues; the full variable domain reads: DVKVTQSSRYLVKRTGEKVFLECVQDMDHENMFWYRQDPGLGLRLIYFSYDVKMKEKGDIPEGYSVSREKKERFSLILESASTNQTSMYLCASSVAHSTGTYEQYFGPGTRLTVT.